The clone carrying this T cell receptor beta chain appeared many times. Its specificity is unknown. This specimen comes from a study of response to subunit inactivated influenza vaccine. Study-level points and caveats: Each seasonal flu vaccination may recruit only limited new T cells, authors suggested.

Germline V lookup: CDR1 ENHRY, CDR2 SYGVKD. V was shortened by 6 bases and J by 1 base, with 11 bases between the two germline ends. The CDR3 is 14 amino acids. TCRdb recomputed calls from the RT-PCR reads with MiXCR, one row per CDR3 protein. Among 500,000 to 600,000 distinct CDR3 sequences, about 12% were seen once, and the ten largest hold about 10%. The chain couples TRBV10-3 to TRBJ2-3; D is unresolved. The receptor comes from a man aged 45 to 65 who received an inactivated influenza vaccine. The source was PBMCs from blood, collected on the day of vaccination. CDR3 loop: CAIRSTGGTDTQYF. DNA of the CDR3: TGTGCCATCAGGTCGACCGGTGGCACAGATACGCAGTATTTT.